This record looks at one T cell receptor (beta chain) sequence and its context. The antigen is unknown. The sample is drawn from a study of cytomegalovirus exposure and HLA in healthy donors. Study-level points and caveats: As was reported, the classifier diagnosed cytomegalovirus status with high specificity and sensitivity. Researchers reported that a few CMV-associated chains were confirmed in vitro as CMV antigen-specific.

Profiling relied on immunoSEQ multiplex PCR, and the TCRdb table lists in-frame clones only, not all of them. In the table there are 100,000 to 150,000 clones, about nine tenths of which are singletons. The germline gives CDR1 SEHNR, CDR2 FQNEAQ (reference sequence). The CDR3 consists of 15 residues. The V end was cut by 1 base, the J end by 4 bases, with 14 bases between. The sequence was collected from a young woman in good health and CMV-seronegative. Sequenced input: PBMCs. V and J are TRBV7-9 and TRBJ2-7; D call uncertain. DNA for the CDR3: TGTGCCAGCAGCTTAGTCTCCCCTCCTAGGTACGAGCAGTACTTC. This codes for CASSLVSPPRYEQYF.